These T cell receptor beta chains were read from a single sample in a study of control samples from healthy donors and cancer patients. Sequencing was performed with immunoSEQ multiplex PCR; in TCRdb, only in-frame clones are kept and a portion is missing. Among about 110,000 clones listed, more than 85% were seen once. Input material: blood. The receptors come from a woman aged 45 to 65 in good health. The CDR3 runs from the conserved cysteine through the conserved F or W. A D gene is named only where the DNA matches it firmly. Rows give clone size only sometimes, using once, few, many, or a class for an expanded clone.

V gene	J gene	clone size	D gene	CDR3 DNA	CDR3 protein
TRBV12-2	TRBJ2-7	medium-sized	.	TGTGCAAGTCGCTTGGGGGGGCTCCCCTACGAGCAGTACTTC	CASRLGGLPYEQYF
TRBV27	TRBJ2-2	.	TRBD2	TGTGCCAGCAGAACCGGGACTAGCGGGTCGCCGTTCGGGGAGCTGTTTTTT	CASRTGTSGSPFGELFF
TRBV5-6	TRBJ2-5	.	.	TGTGCCAGCAGCTTGCAGGGGACGGAGACCCAGTACTTC	CASSLQGTETQYF
TRBV19	TRBJ2-1	.	.	TGTGCCAGTAAGTATTCGAGCTCCTACAATGAGCAGTTCTTC	CASKYSSSYNEQFF
TRBV4-2	TRBJ2-1	.	.	TGTGCCAGCAGCCAAGATTTAGGGGGCAATGAGCAGTTCTTC	CASSQDLGGNEQFF
TRBV24-1	TRBJ2-1	.	TRBD1	TGTGCCACCAGTGATCACTCCAGGGGGCCGGATGAGCAGTTCTTC	CATSDHSRGPDEQFF
TRBV19	TRBJ2-5	few	.	TGTGCCAGTAGTATGGGGACATATCAAGAGACCCAGTACTTC	CASSMGTYQETQYF
TRBV7-3	TRBJ1-1	.	TRBD1	TGTGCCAGCAGAACCACAGGGGGCACTGAAGCTTTCTTT	CASRTTGGTEAFF
TRBV2	TRBJ1-5	.	.	TGTGCCAGCAGTGGACCCAAGTATAGCAATCAGCCCCAGCATTTT	CASSGPKYSNQPQHF
TRBV11-1	TRBJ2-4	.	TRBD1	TGTGCCAGCAGCACGGACAGGGCTAAAAACATTCAGTACTTC	CASSTDRAKNIQYF
TRBV30	TRBJ2-3	.	.	TGTGCCTGGAGGGCTGGCGGGGCCTTGGATACGCAGTATTTT	CAWRAGGALDTQYF
TRBV5-1	TRBJ1-3	.	.	TGCGCCAGCAGCTCGACGGCTGGCTCTGGAAACACCATATATTTT	CASSSTAGSGNTIYF
TRBV19	TRBJ2-4	.	TRBD1	TGTGCCAGTAGTGATCGAACCGGGACAGCAAACATTCAGTACTTC	CASSDRTGTANIQYF
TRBV13	TRBJ2-1	.	TRBD2	TGTGCCAGCAGCTTTCAAAAGGGACTAGCGGGGGGGCGGTCCTACAATGAGCAGTTCTTC	CASSFQKGLAGGRSYNEQFF
TRBV2	TRBJ1-4	.	.	TGTGCCAGCAGGTTACAGCCAACTAATGAAAAACTGTTTTTT	CASRLQPTNEKLFF
TRBV5-4	TRBJ2-5	.	.	TGTGCCAGCAGGGGAACGGGGGCGCGAGAGACCCAGTACTTC	CASRGTGARETQYF
TRBV24-1	TRBJ2-1	.	TRBD1	TGTGCCACGAGGACAGGGGCGAATGAGCAGTTCTTC	CATRTGANEQFF
TRBV6-5	TRBJ1-2	.	.	TGTGCCAGTCGGGCAGGGGTTCAGTTGGGTGGCTACACCTTC	CASRAGVQLGGYTF
TRBV5-1	TRBJ2-5	.	.	TGCGCCAGCAGCGGGATAAAACAAGAGACCCAGTACTTC	CASSGIKQETQYF
TRBV9	TRBJ2-3	.	.	TGTGCCAGCAGCGTGTCGGGTGTGTCCACAGATACGCAGTATTTT	CASSVSGVSTDTQYF
TRBV19	TRBJ2-3	.	TRBD2	TGTGCCAGTAGTGTCTCCACTAGCGGGAGGGCCCGGGGCACAGATACGCAGTATTTT	CASSVSTSGRARGTDTQYF
TRBV6-4	TRBJ2-3	few	TRBD2	TGTGCCAGCAGTGAAGGGGAGGGAGGCACAGATACGCAGTATTTT	CASSEGEGGTDTQYF
TRBV6-4	TRBJ2-2	.	TRBD2	TGTGCCAGCAGTGAAAATAGCGGGAGGGCCTTCGGCCCCGGGGAGCTGTTTTTT	CASSENSGRAFGPGELFF